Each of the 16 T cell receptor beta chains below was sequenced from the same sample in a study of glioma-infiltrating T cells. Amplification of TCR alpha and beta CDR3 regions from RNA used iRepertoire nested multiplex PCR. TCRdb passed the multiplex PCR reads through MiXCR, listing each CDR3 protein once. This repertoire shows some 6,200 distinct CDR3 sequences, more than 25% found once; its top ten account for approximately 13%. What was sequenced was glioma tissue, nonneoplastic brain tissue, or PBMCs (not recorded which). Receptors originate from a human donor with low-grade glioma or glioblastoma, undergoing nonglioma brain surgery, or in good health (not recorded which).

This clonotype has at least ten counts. CDR3 sequence reads: CASSPQSGLNEQFF. CDR3 sequence (DNA): TGTGCCAGCAGCCCTCAATCGGGGCTCAATGAGCAGTTCTTC. This chain links TRBV2 with TRBJ2-1, with D perhaps given as TRBD1 or TRBD2 (5 bases each). The CDR3 runs to 14 residues. Germline V gene lookup returns CDR1 SNHLY and CDR2 FYNNEI. The V gene lost 6 bases and the J gene lost 6 bases, with 15 bases spanning the gap.

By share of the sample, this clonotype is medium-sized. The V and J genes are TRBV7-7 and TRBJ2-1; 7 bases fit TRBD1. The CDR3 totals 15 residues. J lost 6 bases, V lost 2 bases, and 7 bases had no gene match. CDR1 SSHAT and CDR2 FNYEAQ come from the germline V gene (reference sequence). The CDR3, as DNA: TGTGCCAGCAGCTTATGGGACAGCCCTACCAATGAGCAGTTCTTC. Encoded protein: CASSLWDSPTNEQFF.

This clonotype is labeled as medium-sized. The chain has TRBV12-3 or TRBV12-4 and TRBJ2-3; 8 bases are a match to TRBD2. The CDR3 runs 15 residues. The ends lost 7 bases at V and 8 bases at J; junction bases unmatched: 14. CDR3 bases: TGTGCCAGCACCCCGAGCGGGAGTGGGATCGGTACGCAGTATTTT. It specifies CASTPSGSGIGTQYF.

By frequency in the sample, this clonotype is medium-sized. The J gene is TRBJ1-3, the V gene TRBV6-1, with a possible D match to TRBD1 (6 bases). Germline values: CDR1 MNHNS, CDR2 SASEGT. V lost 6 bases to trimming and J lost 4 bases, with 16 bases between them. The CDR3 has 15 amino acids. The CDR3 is CASSSGVLSGNTIYF. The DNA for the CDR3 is TGTGCCAGCAGCTCAGGGGTACTCTCCGGAAACACCATATATTTT.

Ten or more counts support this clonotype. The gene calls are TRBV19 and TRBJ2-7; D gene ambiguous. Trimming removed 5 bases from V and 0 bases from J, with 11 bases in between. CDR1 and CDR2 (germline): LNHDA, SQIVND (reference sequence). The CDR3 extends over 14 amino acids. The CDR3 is CASSFRADSYEQYF. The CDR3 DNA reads TGTGCCAGTAGTTTCCGGGCGGACTCCTACGAGCAGTACTTC.

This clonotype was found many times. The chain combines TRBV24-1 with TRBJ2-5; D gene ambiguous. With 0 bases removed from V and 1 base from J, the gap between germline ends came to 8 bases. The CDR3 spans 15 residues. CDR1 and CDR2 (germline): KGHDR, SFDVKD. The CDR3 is CATSDLVGFQETQYF. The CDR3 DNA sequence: TGTGCCACCAGTGATTTGGTGGGGTTCCAAGAGACCCAGTACTTC.

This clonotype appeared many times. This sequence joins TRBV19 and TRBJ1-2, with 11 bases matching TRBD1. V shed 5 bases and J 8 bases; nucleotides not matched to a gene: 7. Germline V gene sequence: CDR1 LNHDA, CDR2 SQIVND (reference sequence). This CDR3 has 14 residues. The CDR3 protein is CASSLGQGAMGYTF. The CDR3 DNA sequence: TGTGCCAGTAGTCTTGGACAGGGGGCGATGGGCTACACCTTC.

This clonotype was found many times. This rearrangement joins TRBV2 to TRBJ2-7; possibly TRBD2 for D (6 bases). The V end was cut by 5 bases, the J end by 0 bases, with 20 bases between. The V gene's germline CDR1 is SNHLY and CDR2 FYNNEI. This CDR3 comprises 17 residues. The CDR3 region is CASSSGLAISSSYEQYV. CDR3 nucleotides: TGTGCCAGCAGTTCGGGACTCGCCATTTCTAGCTCCTACGAGCAGTACGTC.

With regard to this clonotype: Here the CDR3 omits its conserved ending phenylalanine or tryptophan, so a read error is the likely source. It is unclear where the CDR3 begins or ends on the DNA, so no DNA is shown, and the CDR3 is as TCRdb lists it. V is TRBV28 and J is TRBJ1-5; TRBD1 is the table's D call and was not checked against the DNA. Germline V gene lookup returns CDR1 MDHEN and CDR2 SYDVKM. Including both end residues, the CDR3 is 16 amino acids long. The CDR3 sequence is CASRDREGAGNQTQNL.

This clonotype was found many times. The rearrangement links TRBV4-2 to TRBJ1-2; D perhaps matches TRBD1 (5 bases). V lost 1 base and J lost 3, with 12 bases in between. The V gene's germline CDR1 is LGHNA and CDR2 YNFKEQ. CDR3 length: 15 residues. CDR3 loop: CASSQAEGSDYGYTF. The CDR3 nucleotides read TGTGCCAGCAGCCAAGCCGAGGGGTCTGACTATGGCTACACCTTC.

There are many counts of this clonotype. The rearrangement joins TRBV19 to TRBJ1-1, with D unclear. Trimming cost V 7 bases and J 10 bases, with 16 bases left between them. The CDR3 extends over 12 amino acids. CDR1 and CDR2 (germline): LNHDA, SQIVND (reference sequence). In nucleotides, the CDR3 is TGTGCCAGTACCTCGGACGGAGAGACAGCTTTCTTT. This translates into CASTSDGETAFF.

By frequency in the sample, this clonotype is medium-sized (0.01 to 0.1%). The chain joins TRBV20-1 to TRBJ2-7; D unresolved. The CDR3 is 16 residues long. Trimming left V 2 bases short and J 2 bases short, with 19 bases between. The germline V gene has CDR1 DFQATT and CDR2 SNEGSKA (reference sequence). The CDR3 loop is CSARLGDAVHTYEQYF. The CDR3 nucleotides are TGCAGTGCTAGACTGGGCGACGCCGTCCACACCTACGAGCAGTACTTC.

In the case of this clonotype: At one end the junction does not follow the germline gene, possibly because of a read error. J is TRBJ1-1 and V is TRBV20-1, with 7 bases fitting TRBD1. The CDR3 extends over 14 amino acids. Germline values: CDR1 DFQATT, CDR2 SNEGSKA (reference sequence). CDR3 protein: CSARDIGGVTEAFF. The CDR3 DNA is TGCAGTGCTAGAGATATAGGGGGCGTCACTGAAGCTTTTTTT.

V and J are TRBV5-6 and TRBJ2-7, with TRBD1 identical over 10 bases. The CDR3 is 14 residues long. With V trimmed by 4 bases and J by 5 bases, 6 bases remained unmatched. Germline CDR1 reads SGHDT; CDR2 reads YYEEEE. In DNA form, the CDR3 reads TGTGCCAGCAGCCAGACAGGGGGCGAGAACGAGCAGTACTTC. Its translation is CASSQTGGENEQYF.

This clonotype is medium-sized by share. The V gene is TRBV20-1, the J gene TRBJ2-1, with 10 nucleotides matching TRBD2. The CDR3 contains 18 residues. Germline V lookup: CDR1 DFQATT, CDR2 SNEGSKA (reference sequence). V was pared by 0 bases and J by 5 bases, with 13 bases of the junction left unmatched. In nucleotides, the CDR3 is TGCAGTGCTAGAGACCTCCGGATTAGACTAGCGGGTCACAATGAGCAGTTCTTC. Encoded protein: CSARDLRIRLAGHNEQFF.

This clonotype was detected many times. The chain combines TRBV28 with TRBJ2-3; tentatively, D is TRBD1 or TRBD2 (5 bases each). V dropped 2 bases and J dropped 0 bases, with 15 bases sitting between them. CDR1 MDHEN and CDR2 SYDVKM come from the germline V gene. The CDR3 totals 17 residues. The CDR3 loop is CASSLRIGAQSTDTQYF. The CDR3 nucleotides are TGTGCCAGCAGTTTACGCATCGGGGCCCAAAGCACAGATACGCAGTATTTT.